Each of the 30 T cell receptor beta chains below was sequenced from the same sample in a study of T cell responses to AZD1222 COVID-19 vaccine. Assay: immunoSEQ multiplex PCR; the TCRdb copy retains only in-frame clones and omits some. In the table there are about 150,000 clones, about 89% of which are singletons. The sequenced sample was peripheral blood, obtained 28 days after the second AZD1222 dose. All receptors come from an adult who received the AZD1222 COVID-19 vaccine.

The chain couples TRBV11-2 to TRBJ1-1, with TRBD1 as a possible D gene (5 bases). The CDR3 is made up of 16 amino acids. In germline, CDR1 is SGHAT, CDR2 FQNNGV. V was trimmed by 5 bases and J by 5 bases, leaving 21 bases between them. The CDR3 protein is CASSPLRPGGGTEAFF. The CDR3 bases are TGTGCCAGCAGCCCCCTTCGCCCGGGGGGTGGAACTGAAGCTTTCTTT. Full variable domain (remainder filled in from reference TRBV11-2 and TRBJ1-1): EAGVAQSPRYKIIEKRQSVAFWCNPISGHATLYWYQQILGQGPKLLIQFQNNGVVDDSQLPKDRFSAERLKGVDSTLKIQPAKLEDSAVYLCASSPLRPGGGTEAFFGQGTRLTVV.

The genes are TRBV15 and TRBJ1-1; D remains ambiguous. CDR1 and CDR2 from the germline V gene are LNHNV and YYDKDF (reference sequence). This CDR3 is built from 13 residues. Between the trimmed V and J ends, which lost 7 bases and 7 bases, there was a span of 16 bases. DNA of the CDR3: TGTGCCACCACCCCGGGCCCTCGAGTTGAAGCTTTCTTT. This translates into CATTPGPRVEAFF. The full variable domain, in which reference TRBV15 and TRBJ1-1 provide the parts outside the CDR3, is DAMVIQNPRYQVTQFGKPVTLSCSQTLNHNVMYWYQQKSSQAPKLLFHYYDKDFNNEADTPDNFQSRRPNTSFCFLDIRSPGLGDTAMYLCATTPGPRVEAFFGQGTRLTVV.

DNA of the CDR3: TGTGCCAGCAGTATAGGGGACAGTAATCAGCCCCAGCATTTT. Its protein is CASSIGDSNQPQHF. The V call is TRBV28, the J call TRBJ1-5; 7 nucleotides align to TRBD1. The germline gives CDR1 MDHEN, CDR2 SYDVKM. The CDR3 loop spans 14 amino acids. V trimming: 5 bases; J trimming: 4 bases; junction bases outside the gene matches: 5.

The DNA for the CDR3 is TGTGCCAACGCACGGGAAAACTACTCCTACGAGCAGTACTTC. Its translation is CANARENYSYEQYF. The chain uses TRBV9 and TRBJ2-7, with D maybe TRBD2 (5 bases). The CDR3 runs 14 residues. V shed 9 bases and J shed 0 bases, with 16 bases lying between them. Germline CDR1 is SGDLS and CDR2 is YYNGEE.

The chain couples TRBV2 to TRBJ1-1; 8 bases fit TRBD1. CDR1 and CDR2 from the germline V gene are SNHLY and FYNNEI. The CDR3 consists of 14 residues. J lost 3 bases, V lost 4 bases, and 4 bases had no gene match. CDR3 in amino acids: CASSVTGGYTEAFF. The CDR3 DNA reads as TGTGCCAGCAGTGTAACAGGGGGGTACACTGAAGCTTTCTTT.

The V gene is TRBV10-3, the J gene TRBJ2-7; 7 nucleotides align to TRBD1. The J segment lost 2 bases and the V segment lost 6 bases, leaving 1 base of the junction unmatched. Germline V CDR1 and CDR2: ENHRY, SYGVKD. The CDR3 spans 12 residues. CDR3 loop: CAIRTGAYEQYF. CDR3 nucleotide sequence: TGTGCCATCAGAACAGGGGCCTACGAGCAGTACTTC.

There are a few counts of this clone. The chain uses TRBV19 and TRBJ1-1; D not resolved. The CDR3 runs to 14 residues. V dropped 3 bases and J dropped 1 base, with 9 bases sitting between them. Germline V gene lookup returns CDR1 LNHDA and CDR2 SQIVND (reference sequence). The CDR3 sequence is CASSMSATNTEAFF. CDR3 nucleotide sequence: TGTGCCAGTAGTATGTCCGCCACGAACACTGAAGCTTTCTTT.

The rearrangement uses TRBV9 and TRBJ1-1; D is ambiguous. Trimming removed 0 bases from V and 0 bases from J, with 6 bases in between. Per the germline V gene, CDR1 is SGDLS and CDR2 is YYNGEE. The CDR3 length is 14 residues. This chain's CDR3 is CASSVDGMNTEAFF. In DNA, the CDR3 is TGTGCCAGCAGCGTAGACGGAATGAACACTGAAGCTTTCTTT.

The table lists this clone with a few counts. The chain has TRBV5-6 and TRBJ2-5, with D perhaps given as TRBD1 or TRBD2 (5 bases each). Germline-derived CDR1 and CDR2 are SGHDT and YYEEEE. V was cut by 0 bases and J by 5 bases, with 20 bases left in between. The CDR3 has 17 amino acids. The CDR3 protein is CASSLVLGEHKEETQYF. Here the CDR3 DNA reads TGTGCCAGCAGCTTGGTGTTAGGGGAGCACAAGGAGGAGACCCAGTACTTC.

The chain links TRBV24-1 to TRBJ2-3, with 10 bases identical to TRBD2. V lost 1 base, J lost 4 bases, and 4 bases stayed unmatched. This CDR3 is 16 amino acids long. In germline, CDR1 is KGHDR, CDR2 SFDVKD. Written as DNA, the CDR3 is TGTGCCACCAGTGATTTTAGCCTAGCGGGAGCAGATACGCAGTATTTT. Translated, it gives CATSDFSLAGADTQYF.

This chain links TRBV5-1 with TRBJ1-1, with D possibly being TRBD1 (6 bases). The V gene's germline CDR1 is SGHRS and CDR2 YFSETQ. The CDR3 has 15 residues. The V end was cut by 0 bases, the J end by 1 base, with 10 bases between. CDR3 region: CASSLERGANTEAFF. Written as DNA, the CDR3 is TGCGCCAGCAGCTTGGAGCGGGGGGCGAACACTGAAGCTTTCTTT.

This chain connects TRBV7-9 to TRBJ2-3; no clear D. Trimming cost V 3 bases and J 2 bases, with 0 bases left between them. Germline V gene lookup returns CDR1 SEHNR and CDR2 FQNEAQ (reference sequence). The length of the CDR3 is 11 residues. CDR3 region: CASSFTDTQYF. The CDR3 region has the DNA TGTGCCAGCAGCTTCACAGATACGCAGTATTTT.

The gene calls are TRBV5-1 and TRBJ1-2; 10 bases are a match to TRBD1. CDR3 length equals 17 residues. Germline assignment: CDR1 SGHRS and CDR2 YFSETQ. After removal of 4 bases from V and 0 bases from J, the junction contained 9 bases not matched to a gene. The CDR3 region is CASSLDRGPTANYGYTF. The CDR3 nucleotides are TGCGCCAGCAGCCTCGACAGGGGGCCTACAGCTAACTATGGCTACACCTTC.

V is TRBV5-8 and J is TRBJ2-5, with D possibly matching TRBD1 (6 bases). Deletions cut 0 bases from V and 9 bases from J, with 18 bases between. The CDR3 totals 15 residues. Germline CDR1 reads SGHTS; CDR2 reads YDEGEE. The CDR3 is CASSLGGQPQWAQYF. In nucleotides, the CDR3 is TGTGCCAGCAGCTTGGGAGGACAGCCGCAATGGGCCCAGTACTTC.

The V call is TRBV5-1, the J call TRBJ1-1; D remains ambiguous. Trimming removed 1 base at V and 6 bases at J, with 16 bases between. Germline V lookup: CDR1 SGHRS, CDR2 YFSETQ. This CDR3 region has 15 residues. Written as DNA, the CDR3 is TGCGCCAGCAGCTTGACTGAGAATCTCGGAGCTGAAGCTTTCTTT. Its translation: CASSLTENLGAEAFF.

This clone has more than one count but fewer than ten. The V gene is TRBV27, the J gene TRBJ2-1; tentative D call: TRBD2 (6 bases). The CDR3 runs to 13 residues. CDR1 is MNHEY and CDR2 is SMNVEV in the germline V gene (reference sequence). V was clipped by 2 bases and J by 10 bases, with 12 bases between them. CDR3 DNA: TGTGCCAGCAGTTTAAACGGGGAGGTGGAGCAGTTCTTC. Protein sequence: CASSLNGEVEQFF.

The CDR3 DNA reads as TGTGCCAGCTCACCGGGGACAGGTAACGACTATGGCTACACCTTC. It codes for CASSPGTGNDYGYTF. The rearrangement uses TRBV18 and TRBJ1-2; TRBD1 aligns across 8 bases. This CDR3 contains 15 residues. V dropped 3 bases and J dropped 3; count of bases not matched to a gene: 6. The germline V gene encodes CDR1 KGHSH and CDR2 LQKENI.

The chain has TRBV7-6 and TRBJ1-5, with D unclear. Trimming removed 1 base at V and 3 bases at J, with 7 bases between. The CDR3 loop spans 14 amino acids. The V gene's germline CDR1 is SGHVS and CDR2 FNYEAQ. This CDR3 is CASSLGPLNQPQHF. The CDR3 DNA reads TGTGCCAGCAGCTTAGGCCCCCTCAATCAGCCCCAGCATTTT.

V and J are TRBV20-1 and TRBJ2-1; 9 bases line up with TRBD1. The junction had 3 bases not matched to a gene; V was cut back by 8 bases and J by 7 bases. The germline V gene has CDR1 DFQATT and CDR2 SNEGSKA (reference sequence). The CDR3 is 11 residues long. The CDR3 protein is CSPGQGNEQFF. CDR3 in DNA: TGCAGTCCGGGACAGGGAAATGAGCAGTTCTTC.

The V call is TRBV20-1, the J call TRBJ1-4; D remains unclear. This CDR3 is built from 11 residues. Trimming pared 5 bases from V and 8 bases from J, leaving 9 bases between. The V gene's germline CDR1 is DFQATT and CDR2 SNEGSKA (reference sequence). As DNA, the CDR3 is TGCAGTGCTCTTAGCATAGAAAAACTGTTTTTT. Protein: CSALSIEKLFF.

The V gene is TRBV3-1 (or the pseudogene TRBV3-2), the J gene TRBJ1-6; D gene uncertain. The CDR3 has 16 residues. V lost 3 bases and J 0 bases, leaving 9 bases between the germline ends. Germline values: CDR1 LGHDT, CDR2 YNNKEL (reference sequence). Here the CDR3 DNA reads TGTGCCAGCAGCCAGGGGTCGAGCTCCTATAATTCACCCCTCCACTTT. It is translated as CASSQGSSSYNSPLHF.

This rearrangement joins TRBV7-2 to TRBJ1-3, with TRBD1 as a possible D gene (6 bases). Per germline, CDR1 SGHTA and CDR2 FQGNSA. The V end lost 1 base, the J end lost 11 bases, and 12 bases lay between the germline ends. This CDR3 comprises 13 residues. The CDR3, as DNA: TGTGCCAGCAGCTTAGTGGTGGGGGGCCCCATATATTTT. This sequence encodes CASSLVVGGPIYF.

There are many counts of this clone. This rearrangement joins TRBV6-2 or TRBV6-3 to TRBJ2-1; 10 nucleotides agree with TRBD2. The germline gives CDR1 MNHEY, CDR2 SVGEGT. The CDR3 consists of 14 residues. V dropped 6 bases and J dropped 10; count of bases not matched to a gene: 9. The CDR3, as DNA: TGTGCCAGCAGCCCAGCGGGAGGGCAACAGGAGCAGTTCTTC. This gives the protein CASSPAGGQQEQFF.

This chain joins TRBV5-4 and TRBJ2-7; possible D gene TRBD2, 5 bases. CDR3 length equals 19 residues. V lost 0 bases to trimming and J lost 4 bases, with 26 bases between them. The germline CDR1 and CDR2 sequences are SGHNT and YYREEE (reference sequence). In DNA form, the CDR3 reads TGTGCCAGCAGCTTGGCCAAAGGCTCTGCTGACCTCCGAGGGTACGAGCAGTACTTC. Protein sequence: CASSLAKGSADLRGYEQYF.

The rearrangement joins TRBV10-3 to TRBJ2-2; 8 nucleotides match TRBD1. Germline-derived CDR1 and CDR2 are ENHRY and SYGVKD. J was trimmed by 4 bases and V by 11 bases; bases with no gene match: 9. The CDR3 extends over 14 amino acids. The CDR3 protein is CAASGQGRTGELFF. The CDR3, as DNA: TGTGCCGCGAGTGGACAGGGACGCACCGGGGAGCTGTTTTTT.

The chain joins TRBV6-2 or TRBV6-3 to TRBJ1-2; D possibly corresponds to TRBD1 (5 bases). The V gene's germline CDR1 is MNHEY and CDR2 SVGEGT. This CDR3 contains 13 residues. Trimming pared 5 bases from V and 7 bases from J, leaving 14 bases between. The CDR3 DNA sequence: TGTGCCAGCAGTCGTGGAGGGGCTGGTGGCTACACCTTC. Protein: CASSRGGAGGYTF.

The chain links TRBV5-1 to TRBJ2-1, with D hard to call. V dropped 0 bases and J dropped 6 bases, with 10 bases sitting between them. Germline CDR1 SGHRS, CDR2 YFSETQ. The CDR3 totals 14 residues. Here the CDR3 DNA reads TGCGCCAGCAGCTTGGACCAAGTGGTCAATGAGCAGTTCTTC. The encoded protein is CASSLDQVVNEQFF.

The V gene is TRBV5-1, the J gene TRBJ1-1; D perhaps matches TRBD1 (5 bases). From germline, CDR1 is SGHRS and CDR2 YFSETQ. This CDR3 has 14 amino acids. The ends were cut back, 6 bases at V and 2 bases at J, with 14 bases in the middle. The CDR3 reads CASTTGGGNTEAFF. The CDR3 nucleotides read TGCGCCAGCACCACAGGTGGGGGTAACACTGAAGCTTTCTTT.

The chain combines TRBV2 with TRBJ2-1; 7 bases match TRBD2. Losses at the gene ends were 2 bases for V and 10 bases for J; bases not matched to a gene: 5. The V gene's germline CDR1 is SNHLY and CDR2 FYNNEI. The CDR3 has 13 residues. CDR3 sequence reads: CASSESGEGEQFF. CDR3 nucleotides: TGTGCCAGCAGTGAATCGGGGGAGGGGGAGCAGTTCTTC.

This clone was recorded once. The chain combines TRBV5-1 with TRBJ2-1; D might be TRBD1 (5 bases). With 4 bases removed from V and 3 bases from J, the gap between germline ends came to 14 bases. The length of the CDR3 is 15 residues. The V gene's germline CDR1 is SGHRS and CDR2 YFSETQ. The CDR3 sequence is CASSGASPHYNEQFF. CDR3 DNA sequence: TGCGCCAGCAGCGGGGCGTCGCCCCACTACAATGAGCAGTTCTTC.